This note documents a single TCR beta chain sequence. As yet, its antigen is unknown. This specimen comes from a study of breast tumors, draining lymph nodes, adjacent tissues. Overall study findings and caveats: Tumor T cell lymph node origin was a supported hypothesis, not proven. The data were judged consistent with most tumor T cells coming from lymph node and expanding in tumor. Luminal-like breast cancer showed significantly greater tumor-nontumor repertoire similarity than basal-like breast cancer did. Tumor TCR diversity was below lymph nodes but above nontumor tissue.

The CDR3 is 14 amino acids. V shed 1 base and J shed 9 bases, with 13 bases lying between them. TCRdb ran MiXCR on the multiplex PCR reads and lists one entry per CDR3 protein. The repertoire holds 66,000 or so distinct CDR3 sequences, with approximately 45% as singletons. The J gene is TRBJ2-1, the V gene TRBV12-3 or TRBV12-4; D might be TRBD1 or TRBD2, each matching 6 bases. Sequencing used breast tumor tissue. The source is a female donor with breast cancer. Some clones in this sample may be carry-over from other donors' samples. CDR3: CASSLGGAVSEQFF. The DNA for the CDR3 is TGTGCCAGCAGTTTAGGGGGGGCGGTAAGTGAGCAGTTCTTC.